The 19 T cell receptor beta chains below come from one sample, sequenced in a study of T cells in Graves' hyperthyroidism and ophthalmopathy. What was amplified from RNA transcripts were TCR beta CDR3 regions. RT-PCR in the first round (using the HTBI primer set) targeted the TCR CDR3. One entry per CDR3 protein results from TCRdb running MiXCR on the multiplex PCR reads. The sample includes 480,000 or so distinct CDR3 sequences, over 45% of them seen just once. Sequenced sample: peripheral blood or thyroid tissue (not recorded which). The receptors derive from an adult woman with Graves' disease, either hyperthyroidism or ophthalmopathy (not recorded which).

Many counts were recorded for this clonotype. The V gene is TRBV10-3, the J gene TRBJ2-7; TRBD1 matches at 7 bases. This CDR3 region has 15 residues. CDR1 and CDR2 (germline): ENHRY, SYGVKD. The V segment lost 6 bases and the J segment 1 base; nucleotides outside the gene matches: 9. The CDR3 DNA reads TGTGCCATCAGGACAGACAGGGCAAATTCCTACGAGCAGTACTTC. Encoded protein: CAIRTDRANSYEQYF.

In regard to this clonotype: The limits of the CDR3 on the DNA are not certain, so only TCRdb's listed CDR3 is given. The chain employs TRBV29-1 and TRBJ1-2; the D segment call TRBD1 is taken from the table without a DNA check. The CDR3 is 13 amino acids in total, end residues counted. CDR1 and CDR2 from the germline V gene are SQVTM and ANQGSEA. The CDR3: CSVADGAGEGHTF.

At least ten counts were recorded for this clonotype. The chain links TRBV7-6 to TRBJ1-1; possibly TRBD1 for D (5 bases). This CDR3 region has 14 residues. Germline CDR1 and CDR2: SGHVS and FNYEAQ. V gave up 1 base and J gave up 10 bases, with 16 bases separating them. CDR3 coding DNA: TGTGCCAGCAGCTTAGATAAGGGGTGGGGGGGAGCTTTCTTT. Amino acid sequence: CASSLDKGWGGAFF.

This clonotype has at least ten counts. This chain connects TRBV7-9 to TRBJ1-4; D is possibly TRBD1 (5 bases). CDR1 and CDR2 (germline): SEHNR, FQNEAQ (reference sequence). This CDR3 spans 18 amino acids. V gave up 1 base and J gave up 0 bases, with 15 bases separating them. This CDR3 reads CASSLGGSWVTTNEKLFF. CDR3 nucleotides: TGTGCCAGCAGCTTAGGGGGGAGTTGGGTGACAACTAATGAAAAACTGTTTTTT.

The J gene is TRBJ1-1, the V gene TRBV2, with D unclear. This CDR3 spans 13 amino acids. Germline assignment: CDR1 SNHLY and CDR2 FYNNEI. V shed 5 bases and J shed 3 bases, with 10 bases lying between them. CDR3 nucleotide sequence: TGTGCCAGCAGTTGGACGGCGGACACTGAAGCTTTCTTT. It is translated as CASSWTADTEAFF.

This clonotype occurred a few times. The junction does not match germline at one end; this may be a read error. The chain recombines TRBV7-9 with TRBJ2-6, with TRBD2 identical over 9 bases. This CDR3 comprises 13 residues. Germline CDR1 SEHNR, CDR2 FQNEAQ (reference sequence). The DNA of the CDR3 is TGTGCCAGCAGCAAGCGGGAGGCCTACGTCCTGACTTTC. This encodes CASSKREAYVLTF.

The V and J genes are TRBV5-1 and TRBJ1-1; 9 positions match TRBD1. Germline values: CDR1 SGHRS, CDR2 YFSETQ. The V gene end was trimmed by 7 bases and the J gene end by 5 bases; junction bases not matched to a gene: 15. The CDR3 has 16 residues. In DNA, the CDR3 is TGCGCCAGCGAGACGGGACAGGGCCTCCCTCGGACTGAAGCTTTCTTT. The encoded protein is CASETGQGLPRTEAFF. Full variable domain (rest looked up from reference TRBV5-1 and TRBJ1-1): KAGVTQTPRYLIKTRGQQVTLSCSPISGHRSVSWYQQTPGQGLQFLFEYFSETQRNKGNFPGRFSGRQFSNSRSEMNVSTLELGDSALYLCASETGQGLPRTEAFFGQGTRLTVV.

This clonotype was seen repeatedly, ten times or more. The rearrangement joins TRBV5-5 to TRBJ1-5, with D unresolved. Trimming pared 4 bases from V and 7 bases from J, leaving 15 bases between. CDR3 length equals 14 residues. Germline V lookup: CDR1 SGHKS, CDR2 YYEKEE (reference sequence). The CDR3 here is CASSLYLIGQPQHF. The CDR3 DNA follows: TGTGCCAGCAGCCTATACCTGATAGGACAGCCCCAGCATTTT.

The gene calls are TRBV7-2 and TRBJ2-3; 11 bases fit TRBD1. V shed 4 bases and J 5 bases; nucleotides not matched to a gene: 11. Per the germline V gene, CDR1 is SGHTA and CDR2 is FQGNSA. This CDR3 contains 17 residues. CDR3 amino acids: CASSSSGGGTGGDTQYF. CDR3 sequence (DNA): TGTGCCAGCAGCTCCTCCGGGGGAGGGACAGGGGGAGATACGCAGTATTTT.

The gene calls are TRBV7-9 and TRBJ2-5, with 8 bases aligning to TRBD1. This CDR3 has 16 amino acids. Germline V CDR1 and CDR2: SEHNR, FQNEAQ (reference sequence). Trimming took 5 bases from V and 7 from J; bases not matched to a gene: 15. CDR3 region: CASSEDRVRLGGTQYF. The CDR3 region has the DNA TGTGCCAGCAGCGAGGACAGGGTTCGGCTGGGAGGGACCCAGTACTTC.

This clonotype came up many times. The chain couples TRBV10-3 to TRBJ1-5; the D is unclear. Germline-derived CDR1 and CDR2 are ENHRY and SYGVKD. Trimming took off 8 bases at V and 6 bases at J, with 14 bases between the two ends. The CDR3 extends over 13 amino acids. DNA for the CDR3: TGTGCCATCGGCCGGGAAATGAGTCAGCCCCAGCATTTT. This translates into CAIGREMSQPQHF.

This clonotype was counted many times. This chain uses TRBV4-1 with TRBJ1-5; the D gene is possibly TRBD1 (6 bases). The CDR3 is 17 amino acids. Deletions cut 1 base from V and 1 base from J, with 14 bases between. The germline CDR1 and CDR2 sequences are MGHRA and YSYEKL. CDR3 residues: CASSQGLQGRSNQPQHF. The CDR3 DNA reads as TGCGCCAGCAGCCAAGGACTACAGGGACGGAGCAATCAGCCCCAGCATTTT.

The V call is TRBV7-9, the J call TRBJ1-1, with TRBD1 as a possible D gene (5 bases). Trimming stripped 4 bases from V and 3 bases from J, with 9 bases between. Germline V CDR1 and CDR2: SEHNR, FQNEAQ (reference sequence). The CDR3 covers 13 residues. As DNA, the CDR3 is TGTGCCAGCAGCTATTGGGGGGACACTGAAGCTTTCTTT. The encoded protein is CASSYWGDTEAFF.

The chain recombines TRBV19 with TRBJ2-7; D is uncertain. Between the trimmed V and J ends, which lost 4 bases and 9 bases, there was a span of 16 bases. The CDR3 totals 13 residues. The germline V gene has CDR1 LNHDA and CDR2 SQIVND (reference sequence). The CDR3: CASSSDGSSAQYF. CDR3 nucleotide sequence: TGTGCCAGTAGTAGCGACGGCTCCTCGGCGCAGTACTTC. The full variable domain, in which reference TRBV19 and TRBJ2-7 provide the parts outside the CDR3, is DGGITQSPKYLFRKEGQNVTLSCEQNLNHDAMYWYRQDPGQGLRLIYYSQIVNDFQKGDIAEGYSVSREKKESFPLTVTSAQKNPTAFYLCASSSDGSSAQYFGPGTRLTVT.

This chain connects TRBV15 to TRBJ2-5, with a tentative D call TRBD2 (5 bases). Per germline, CDR1 LNHNV and CDR2 YYDKDF (reference sequence). CDR3 length equals 14 residues. The V and J ends lost 8 bases and 5 bases respectively, with 18 bases between them. DNA for the CDR3: TGTGCCACCGGCAAAACGACGGGATACGAGACCCAGTACTTC. Translated: CATGKTTGYETQYF.

This chain uses TRBV2 with TRBJ1-5; a possible D gene is TRBD1 (6 bases). The CDR3 spans 15 residues. Trimming took 3 bases from V and 1 from J, leaving 10 bases between them. The germline gives CDR1 SNHLY, CDR2 FYNNEI. CDR3 protein: CASSDYRESNQPQHF. The CDR3 DNA follows: TGTGCCAGCAGTGATTACAGGGAAAGCAATCAGCCCCAGCATTTT. Complete variable domain (other parts from reference TRBV2 and TRBJ1-5): EPEVTQTPSHQVTQMGQEVILRCVPISNHLYFYWYRQILGQKVEFLVSFYNNEISEKSEIFDDQFSVERPDGSNFTLKIRSTKLEDSAMYFCASSDYRESNQPQHFGDGTRLSIL.

The gene calls are TRBV20-1 and TRBJ2-7, with D possibly matching TRBD1 (6 bases). The germline V gene has CDR1 DFQATT and CDR2 SNEGSKA (reference sequence). Trimming pared 6 bases from V and 2 bases from J, leaving 14 bases between. The CDR3 has 13 residues. CDR3 in DNA: TGCAGTGCCCAGGGACACCGAGCCTACGAGCAGTACTTC. Protein product: CSAQGHRAYEQYF.

Comment on this clonotype: Since no conserved phenylalanine or tryptophan closes the CDR3, a read error is the likely cause. V is TRBV5-1 and J is TRBJ2-7; 8 bases are a match to TRBD1. CDR1 and CDR2 (germline): SGHRS, YFSETQ. The CDR3 consists of 16 residues. CDR3 protein: CVSSLGHRDRNYEQYL. CDR3 coding DNA: TGCGTCAGCAGCTTGGGACACCGGGACAGGAACTACGAGCAGTACCTC.

The table lists this clonotype with many counts. The gene calls are TRBV6-5 and TRBJ1-1; unclear D gene. Germline V CDR1 and CDR2: MNHEY, SVGAGI. V was shortened by 6 bases and J by 0 bases, with 8 bases between the two germline ends. The CDR3 length is 13 residues. CDR3 in DNA: TGTGCCAGCAGCGAAACCTTGAACACTGAAGCTTTCTTT. Protein product: CASSETLNTEAFF.